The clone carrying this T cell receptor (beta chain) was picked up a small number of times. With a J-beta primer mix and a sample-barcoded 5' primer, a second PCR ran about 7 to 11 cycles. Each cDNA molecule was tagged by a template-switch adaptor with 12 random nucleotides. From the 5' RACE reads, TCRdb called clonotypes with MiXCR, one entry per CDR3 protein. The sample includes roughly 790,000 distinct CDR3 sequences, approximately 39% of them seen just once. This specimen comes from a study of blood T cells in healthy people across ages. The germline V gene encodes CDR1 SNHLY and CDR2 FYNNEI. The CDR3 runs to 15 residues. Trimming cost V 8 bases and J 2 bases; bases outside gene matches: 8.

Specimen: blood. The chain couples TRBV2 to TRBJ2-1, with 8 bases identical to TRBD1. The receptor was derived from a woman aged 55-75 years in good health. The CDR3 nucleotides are TGTGCCAGCCGGCTAGGACAGGGAACCTACAATGAGCAGTTCTTC. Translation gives CASRLGQGTYNEQFF.